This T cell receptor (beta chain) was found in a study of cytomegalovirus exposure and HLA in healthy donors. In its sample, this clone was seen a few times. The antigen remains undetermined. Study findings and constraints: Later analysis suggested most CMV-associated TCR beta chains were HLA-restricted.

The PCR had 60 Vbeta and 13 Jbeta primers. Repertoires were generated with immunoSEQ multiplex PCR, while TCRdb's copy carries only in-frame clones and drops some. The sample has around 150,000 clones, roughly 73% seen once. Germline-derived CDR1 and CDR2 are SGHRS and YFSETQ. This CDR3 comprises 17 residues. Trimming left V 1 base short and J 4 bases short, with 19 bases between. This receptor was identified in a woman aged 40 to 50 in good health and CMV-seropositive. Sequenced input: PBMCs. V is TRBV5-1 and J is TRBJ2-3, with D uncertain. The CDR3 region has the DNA TGCGCCAGCAGCTTGACCTTCTTTGAGCTTGCACCAGATACGCAGTATTTT. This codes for CASSLTFFELAPDTQYF.